This record covers a single T cell receptor beta chain. Its matching antigen is unknown. This sample was included in a study of cytomegalovirus exposure and HLA in healthy donors. Overall study context: The approximately 130 validation repertoires were reported in a later analysis to have been generated on the same platform as the roughly 670 first-cohort repertoires. Whole-study findings and limits: As was reported, the classifier diagnosed cytomegalovirus status with high specificity and sensitivity.

Profiled with immunoSEQ multiplex PCR; TCRdb holds only in-frame clones, not every one. The top ten clones hold approximately 1.3% of a sample with some 87,000 clones, 90% to 97% of them seen once. Germline assignment: CDR1 LNHDA and CDR2 SQIVND (reference sequence). V shed 7 bases and J 4 bases; nucleotides not matched to a gene: 3. The CDR3 consists of 14 residues. The source of this sequence is a woman younger than 35 in good health and CMV-seronegative. Input material: PBMCs. The J gene is TRBJ2-2, the V gene TRBV19, with 10 positions matching TRBD2. CDR3 amino acids: CASTSGGGTGELFF. The CDR3 DNA reads as TGTGCCAGTACGAGCGGGGGGGGCACCGGGGAGCTGTTTTTT.